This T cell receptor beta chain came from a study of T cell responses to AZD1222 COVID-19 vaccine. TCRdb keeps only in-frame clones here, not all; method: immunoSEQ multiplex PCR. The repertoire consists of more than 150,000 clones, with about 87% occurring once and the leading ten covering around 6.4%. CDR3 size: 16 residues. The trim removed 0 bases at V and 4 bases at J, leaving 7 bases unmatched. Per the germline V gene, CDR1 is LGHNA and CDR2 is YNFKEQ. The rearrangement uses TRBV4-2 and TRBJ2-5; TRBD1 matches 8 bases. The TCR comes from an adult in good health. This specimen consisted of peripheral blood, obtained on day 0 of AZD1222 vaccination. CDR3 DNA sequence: TGTGCCAGCAGCCAAGATGTGGCCAGGGGGCCAGAGACCCAGTACTTC. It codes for CASSQDVARGPETQYF.